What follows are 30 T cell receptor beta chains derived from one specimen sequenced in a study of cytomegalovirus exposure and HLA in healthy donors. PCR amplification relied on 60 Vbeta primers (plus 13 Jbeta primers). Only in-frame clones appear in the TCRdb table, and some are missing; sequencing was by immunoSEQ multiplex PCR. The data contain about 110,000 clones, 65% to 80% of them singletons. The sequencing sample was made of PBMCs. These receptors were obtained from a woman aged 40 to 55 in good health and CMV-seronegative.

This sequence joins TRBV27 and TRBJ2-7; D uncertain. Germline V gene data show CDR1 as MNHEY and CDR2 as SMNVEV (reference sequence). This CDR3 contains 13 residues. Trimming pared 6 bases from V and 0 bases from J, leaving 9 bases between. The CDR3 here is CASRPVSSYEQYF. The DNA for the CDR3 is TGTGCCAGCAGGCCCGTTAGCTCCTACGAGCAGTACTTC.

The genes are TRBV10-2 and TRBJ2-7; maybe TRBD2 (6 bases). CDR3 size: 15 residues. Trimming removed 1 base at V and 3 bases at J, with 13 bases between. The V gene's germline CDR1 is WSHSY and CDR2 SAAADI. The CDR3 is CASSELEGGGYEQYF. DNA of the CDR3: TGCGCCAGCAGTGAGTTGGAGGGAGGCGGCTACGAGCAGTACTTC.

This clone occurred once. The CDR3: CATSSAGQGVSYGYTF. CDR3 in DNA: TGTGCCACCAGCAGTGCGGGACAGGGGGTTTCCTATGGCTACACCTTC. The chain links TRBV15 to TRBJ1-2, with 11 bases lining up with TRBD1. The germline V gene has CDR1 LNHNV and CDR2 YYDKDF (reference sequence). V was clipped by 3 bases and J by 4 bases; unmatched bases: 7. The CDR3 contains 16 residues.

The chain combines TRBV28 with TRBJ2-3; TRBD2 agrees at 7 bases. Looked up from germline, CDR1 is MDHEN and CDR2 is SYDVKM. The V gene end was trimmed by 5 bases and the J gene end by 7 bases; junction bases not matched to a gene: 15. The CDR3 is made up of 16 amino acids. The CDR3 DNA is TGTGCCAGCAGTCCCTTCTTCGCGGGAGCAGTAAATACGCAGTATTTT. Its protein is CASSPFFAGAVNTQYF.

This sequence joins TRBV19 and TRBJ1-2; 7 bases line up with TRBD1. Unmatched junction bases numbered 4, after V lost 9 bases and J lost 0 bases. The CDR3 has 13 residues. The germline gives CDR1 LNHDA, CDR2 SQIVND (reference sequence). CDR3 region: CASGDSSNYGYTF. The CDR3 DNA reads TGTGCCAGCGGGGACAGTTCTAACTATGGCTACACCTTC.

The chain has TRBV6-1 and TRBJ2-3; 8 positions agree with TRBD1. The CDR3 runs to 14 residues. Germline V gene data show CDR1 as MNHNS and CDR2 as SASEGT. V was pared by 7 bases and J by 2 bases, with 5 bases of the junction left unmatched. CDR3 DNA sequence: TGTGCCAGCACTGACAGGGGACCCACAGATACGCAGTATTTT. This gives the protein CASTDRGPTDTQYF.

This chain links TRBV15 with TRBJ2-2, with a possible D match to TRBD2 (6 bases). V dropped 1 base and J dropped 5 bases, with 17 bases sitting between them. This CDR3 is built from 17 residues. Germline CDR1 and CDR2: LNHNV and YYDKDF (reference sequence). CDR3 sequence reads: CATSRAGGRLGTGELFF. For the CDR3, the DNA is TGTGCCACCAGCAGAGCCGGTGGGAGGCTGGGGACCGGGGAGCTGTTTTTT.

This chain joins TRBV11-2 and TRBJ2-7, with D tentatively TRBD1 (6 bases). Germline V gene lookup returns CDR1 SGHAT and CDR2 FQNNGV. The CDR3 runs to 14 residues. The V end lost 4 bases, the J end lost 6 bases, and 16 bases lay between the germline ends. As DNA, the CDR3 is TGTGCCAGCAGCTCGTCCGGGACACTCTCCGAGCAGTACTTC. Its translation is CASSSSGTLSEQYF.

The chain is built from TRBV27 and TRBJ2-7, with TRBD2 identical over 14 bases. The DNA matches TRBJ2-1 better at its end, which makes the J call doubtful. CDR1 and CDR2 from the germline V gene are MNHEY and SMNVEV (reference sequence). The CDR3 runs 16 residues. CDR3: CASSIPTSGGAGEQFF. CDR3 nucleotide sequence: TGTGCCAGCAGTATCCCGACTAGCGGGGGGGCGGGTGAGCAGTTCTTC.

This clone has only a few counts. CDR3 sequence: CASKGRLAETTDTQYF. The CDR3 nucleotides are TGTGCCAGCAAAGGACGGCTAGCGGAGACCACAGATACGCAGTATTTT. The genes are TRBV6-6 and TRBJ2-3, with 7 nucleotides matching TRBD2. Germline V gene sequence: CDR1 MNHNY, CDR2 SVGAGI (reference sequence). The V and J ends lost 7 bases and 2 bases, in that order; junction bases with no gene match: 12. The CDR3 covers 16 residues.

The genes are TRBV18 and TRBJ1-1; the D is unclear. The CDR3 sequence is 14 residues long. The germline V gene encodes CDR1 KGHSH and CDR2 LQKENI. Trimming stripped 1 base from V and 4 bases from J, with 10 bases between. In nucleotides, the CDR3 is TGTGCCAGCTCACCACTTTCAGCGGGCACTGAAGCTTTCTTT. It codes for CASSPLSAGTEAFF.

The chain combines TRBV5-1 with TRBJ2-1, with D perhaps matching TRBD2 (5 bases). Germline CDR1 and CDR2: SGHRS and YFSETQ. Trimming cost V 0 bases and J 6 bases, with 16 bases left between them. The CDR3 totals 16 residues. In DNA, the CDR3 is TGCGCCAGCAGCTTGGGTCGGGGTGAGTTTAGCAATGAGCAGTTCTTC. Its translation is CASSLGRGEFSNEQFF.

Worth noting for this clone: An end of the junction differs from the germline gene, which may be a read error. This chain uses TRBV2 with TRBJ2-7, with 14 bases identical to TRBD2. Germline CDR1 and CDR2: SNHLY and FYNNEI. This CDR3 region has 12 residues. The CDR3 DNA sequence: TGTGCCAGCAGTGGGAGACTAGCGGGAGGGTTCTTC. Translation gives CASSGRLAGGFF.

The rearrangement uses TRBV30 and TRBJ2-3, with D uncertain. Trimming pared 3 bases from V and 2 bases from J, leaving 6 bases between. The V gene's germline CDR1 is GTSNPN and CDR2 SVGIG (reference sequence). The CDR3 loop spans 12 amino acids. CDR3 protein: CAWRSDTDTQYF. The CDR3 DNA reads TGTGCCTGGAGGTCAGACACAGATACGCAGTATTTT.

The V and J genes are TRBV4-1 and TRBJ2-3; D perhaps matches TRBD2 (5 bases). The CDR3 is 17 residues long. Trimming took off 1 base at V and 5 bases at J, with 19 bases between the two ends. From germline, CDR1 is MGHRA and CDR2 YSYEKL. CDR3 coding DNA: TGCGCCAGCAGCCAAGCCCCTCATGTAGCCAGCGGAGATACGCAGTATTTT. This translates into CASSQAPHVASGDTQYF.

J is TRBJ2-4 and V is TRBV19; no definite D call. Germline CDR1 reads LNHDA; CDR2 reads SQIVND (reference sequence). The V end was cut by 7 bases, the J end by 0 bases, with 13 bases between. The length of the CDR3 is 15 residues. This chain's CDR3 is CASTHQRLAKNIQYF. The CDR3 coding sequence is TGTGCCAGTACACACCAACGTCTAGCCAAAAACATTCAGTACTTC. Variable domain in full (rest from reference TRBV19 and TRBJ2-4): DGGITQSPKYLFRKEGQNVTLSCEQNLNHDAMYWYRQDPGQGLRLIYYSQIVNDFQKGDIAEGYSVSREKKESFPLTVTSAQKNPTAFYLCASTHQRLAKNIQYFGAGTRLSVL.

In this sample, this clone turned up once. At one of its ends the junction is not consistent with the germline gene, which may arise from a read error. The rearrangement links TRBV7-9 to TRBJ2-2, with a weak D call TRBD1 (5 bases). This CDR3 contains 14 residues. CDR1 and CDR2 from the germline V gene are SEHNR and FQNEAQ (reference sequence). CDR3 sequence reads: CSSSLTASNGELFF. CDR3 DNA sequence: TGTTCCAGCAGCTTGACAGCCTCGAACGGGGAGCTGTTTTTT.

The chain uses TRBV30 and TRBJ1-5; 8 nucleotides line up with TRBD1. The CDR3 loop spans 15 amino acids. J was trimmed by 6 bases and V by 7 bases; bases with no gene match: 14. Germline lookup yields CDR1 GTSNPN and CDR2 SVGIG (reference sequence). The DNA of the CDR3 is TGTGCCTACCGGACAGGGTTAAATGAGGGTCAGCCCCAGCATTTT. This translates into CAYRTGLNEGQPQHF. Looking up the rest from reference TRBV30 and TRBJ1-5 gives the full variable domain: SQTIHQWPATLVQPVGSPLSLECTVEGTSNPNLYWYRQAAGRGLQLLFYSVGIGQISSEVPQNLSASRPQDRQFILSSKKLLLSDSGFYLCAYRTGLNEGQPQHFGDGTRLSIL.

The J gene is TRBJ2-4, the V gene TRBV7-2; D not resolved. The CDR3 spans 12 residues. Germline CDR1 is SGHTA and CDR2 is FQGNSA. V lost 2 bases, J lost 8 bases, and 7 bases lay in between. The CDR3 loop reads CASSLFGDIQYF. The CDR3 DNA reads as TGTGCCAGCAGCTTATTTGGAGACATTCAGTACTTC. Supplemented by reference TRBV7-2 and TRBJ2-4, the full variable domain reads GAGVSQSPSNKVTEKGKDVELRCDPISGHTALYWYRQSLGQGLEFLIYFQGNSAPDKSGLPSDRFSAERTGGSVSTLTIQRTQQEDSAVYLCASSLFGDIQYFGAGTRLSVL.

CDR3: CASGTGTPYGYTF. CDR3 DNA sequence: TGTGCCAGCGGTACCGGGACTCCTTATGGCTACACCTTC. The rearrangement uses TRBV6-5 and TRBJ1-2; a weak D match, TRBD1 (5 bases). This CDR3 region has 13 residues. V lost 8 bases and J lost 5, with 15 bases in between. The germline gives CDR1 MNHEY, CDR2 SVGAGI.

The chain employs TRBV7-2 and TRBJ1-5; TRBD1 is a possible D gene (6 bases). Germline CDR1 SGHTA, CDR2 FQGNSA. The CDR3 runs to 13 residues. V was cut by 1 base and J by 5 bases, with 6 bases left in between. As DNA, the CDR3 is TGTGCCAGCAGCTTAGGACAGGATCAGCCCCAGCATTTT. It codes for CASSLGQDQPQHF.

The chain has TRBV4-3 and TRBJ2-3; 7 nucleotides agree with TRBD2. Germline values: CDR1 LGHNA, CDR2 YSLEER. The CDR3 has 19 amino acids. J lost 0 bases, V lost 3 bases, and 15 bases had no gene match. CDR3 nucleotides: TGCGCCAGCAGCCAGTCTTTGGCGGGAGAAGGCTACAGCACAGATACGCAGTATTTT. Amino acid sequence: CASSQSLAGEGYSTDTQYF.

CDR3 sequence: CASSLVRGISGANVLTF. The CDR3 DNA reads as TGTGCCAGCAGCTTAGTTCGGGGAATCTCTGGGGCCAACGTCCTGACTTTC. This chain connects TRBV7-2 to TRBJ2-6, with D maybe TRBD2 (5 bases). This CDR3 has 17 residues. V was cut by 1 base and J by 0 bases, with 10 bases left in between. The germline V gene encodes CDR1 SGHTA and CDR2 FQGNSA.

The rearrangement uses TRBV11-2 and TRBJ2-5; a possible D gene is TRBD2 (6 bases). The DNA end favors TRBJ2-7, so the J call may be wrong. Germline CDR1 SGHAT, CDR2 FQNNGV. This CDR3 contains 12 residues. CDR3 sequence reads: CASSRGLYEQYF. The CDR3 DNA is TGTGCCAGCAGCCGGGGACTCTACGAGCAGTACTTC.

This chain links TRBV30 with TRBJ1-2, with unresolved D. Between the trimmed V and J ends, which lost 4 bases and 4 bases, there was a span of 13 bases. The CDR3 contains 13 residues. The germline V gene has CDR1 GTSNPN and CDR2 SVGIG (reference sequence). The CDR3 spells CAWTMDGIYGYTF. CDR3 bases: TGTGCCTGGACCATGGACGGGATCTATGGCTACACCTTC.

CDR3 sequence reads: CASSSGQGGGNTEAFF. The CDR3 DNA sequence: TGTGCCAGCAGCTCCGGACAGGGGGGTGGGAACACTGAAGCTTTCTTT. This chain links TRBV7-9 with TRBJ1-1, with 10 bases that match TRBD1. The length of the CDR3 is 16 residues. V dropped 4 bases and J dropped 1; count of bases not matched to a gene: 6. Germline CDR1 reads SEHNR; CDR2 reads FQNEAQ (reference sequence).

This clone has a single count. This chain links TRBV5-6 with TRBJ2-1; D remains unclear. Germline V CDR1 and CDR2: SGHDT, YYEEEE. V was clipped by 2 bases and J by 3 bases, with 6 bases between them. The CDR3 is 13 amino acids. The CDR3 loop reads CASSLNIYNEQFF. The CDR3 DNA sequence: TGTGCCAGCAGCTTAAACATCTACAATGAGCAGTTCTTC.

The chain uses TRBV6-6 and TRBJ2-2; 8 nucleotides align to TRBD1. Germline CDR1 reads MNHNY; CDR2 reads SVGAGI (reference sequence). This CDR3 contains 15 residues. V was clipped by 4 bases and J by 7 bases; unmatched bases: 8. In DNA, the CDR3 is TGTGCCAGCAGTTTACCCGGACAGGGAAGCGGGGAGCTGTTTTTT. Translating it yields CASSLPGQGSGELFF.

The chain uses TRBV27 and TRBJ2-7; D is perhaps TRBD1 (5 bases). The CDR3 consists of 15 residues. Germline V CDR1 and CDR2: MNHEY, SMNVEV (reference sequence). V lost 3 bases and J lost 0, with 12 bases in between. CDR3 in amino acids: CASSFIGEGSYEQYF. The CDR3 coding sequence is TGTGCCAGCAGTTTTATAGGGGAAGGCTCCTACGAGCAGTACTTC.

The DNA for the CDR3 is TGCAGCGTTGAGGGGTCAGCGGGAGGCAACCAAGAGACCCAGTACTTC. The encoded protein is CSVEGSAGGNQETQYF. The chain joins TRBV29-1 to TRBJ2-5; TRBD2 aligns across 9 bases. Germline V gives CDR1 SQVTM, CDR2 ANQGSEA. The trim removed 3 bases at V and 0 bases at J, leaving 8 bases unmatched. This CDR3 contains 16 residues.